This TCR beta chain stems from a study of metastatic and nonmetastatic thyroid tumors (dated by TCRdb to between 2020 and 2021). As for the study more broadly: Repertoires were compared across peripheral blood and tumor or nodule tissue samples from malignant and benign thyroid patients. Points the paper makes about the study in general: TCR beta diversity was reported as significantly higher in malignant tumors than in benign nodules, in both blood and tumor samples.

The method was PCR. These reads were obtained on an Illumina HiSeq 4000. High-throughput sequencing was used to profile the TCR beta-chain CDR3 region of each patient. As for how the authors treated the data: A classifier to discriminate distant-metastatic papillary thyroid cancer patients was built from CDR3 differences across clinicopathological groups. To measure repertoire diversity the researchers used the Shannon index, while the Morisita-Horn index served to gauge how similar the tumor and blood repertoires were. Clones were called with MiXCR by TCRdb after fastp trimmed the public reads at Q25, and only in-frame beta chains were retained. TCRdb, not the original authors, processed these V and J calls. The sample table holds about 21,000 clones, of which about a quarter were seen once. Under 25% of the sample lies in the top ten. This clone appeared many times. Its antigen remains unidentified. No base quality values were provided; no much bigger clone lies one nucleotide off.

Before undergoing thyroid surgery, none of the patients had been given any kind of treatment. Using T-cell receptor beta sequencing, the researchers looked back retrospectively at clinical samples from patients, gathered between about 2011 and 2019. V is pruned by 1 base and J by 4 bases, leaving 1 base of the junction without a gene match. The germline V gene (reference sequence) sets CDR1 to LGHDT and CDR2 to YNNKEL. The CDR3, cysteine through phenylalanine, is 14 amino acids long. The retained sequence is limited to the CDR3, 42 bases, with the frame set at the first base. This receptor was identified in a female donor with papillary thyroid cancer or a benign thyroid nodule (not recorded which). Some clones in this sample may be carry-over from other donors' samples. The rearranged segments are TRBV3-1 and TRBJ2-7; TRBD2 matches 10 bases in the middle. Specimen: blood. The bases are TGTGCCAGCAGCCAAGGGACTAGCGGTTACGAGCAGTACTTC. It specifies CASSQGTSGYEQYF.